The 29 T cell receptor beta chains in this list originate from one sample, sequenced in a study of blood T cells in healthy people across ages. Combining a sample-barcoded 5' primer with a J-beta primer mix, a second PCR ran for about 7 to 11 cycles. TCRdb passed the 5' RACE reads through MiXCR, listing each CDR3 protein once. The sample lists 1.5 million to 2 million distinct CDR3 sequences; more than 35% were seen once. Sequences were obtained from blood. These receptors originate from a human donor in good health.

V is TRBV5-1 and J is TRBJ2-7; 8 positions match TRBD1. This CDR3 has 16 amino acids. J gave up 5 bases and V 4 bases, and 14 bases lay outside the gene matches. CDR1 and CDR2 (germline): SGHRS, YFSETQ. CDR3 in DNA: TGCGCCAGCAGCCCACCGTGGGACAGGACCGGCCACGAGCAGTACTTC. Amino acid sequence: CASSPPWDRTGHEQYF. The full variable domain, in which reference TRBV5-1 and TRBJ2-7 provide the parts outside the CDR3, is KAGVTQTPRYLIKTRGQQVTLSCSPISGHRSVSWYQQTPGQGLQFLFEYFSETQRNKGNFPGRFSGRQFSNSRSEMNVSTLELGDSALYLCASSPPWDRTGHEQYFGPGTRLTVT.

The count of this clonotype is one. This CDR3 is CASSLANGAYNEQFF. The DNA of the CDR3 is TGTGCCAGCAGCTTAGCAAACGGGGCCTACAATGAGCAGTTCTTC. The V call is TRBV7-8, the J call TRBJ2-1, with D perhaps matching TRBD2 (5 bases). This CDR3 region has 15 residues. The V gene's germline CDR1 is SGHVS and CDR2 FQNEAQ. V was pared by 0 bases and J by 2 bases, with 8 bases between.

The V gene is TRBV4-3, the J gene TRBJ1-1; D uncertain. The germline V and J ends were trimmed by 4 bases and 1 base, with 10 bases remaining between them. The germline V gene has CDR1 LGHNA and CDR2 YSLEER. The CDR3 consists of 14 residues. In DNA form, the CDR3 reads TGCGCCAGCAGCCCCGGTCCCCCGAACACTGAAGCTTTCTTT. Residues: CASSPGPPNTEAFF.

This clonotype was picked up a small number of times. This rearrangement joins TRBV3-1 to TRBJ1-2; D is undetermined. V lost 3 bases to trimming and J lost 8 bases, with 10 bases between them. The germline gives CDR1 LGHDT, CDR2 YNNKEL (reference sequence). CDR3 size: 12 residues. Here the CDR3 DNA reads TGTGCCAGCAGCCAGACACCTCAGGGCTACACCTTC. Translation gives CASSQTPQGYTF.

This chain uses TRBV20-1 with TRBJ1-5, with a tentative D call TRBD1 (6 bases). Trimming stripped 7 bases from V and 1 base from J, with 17 bases between. The germline V gene has CDR1 DFQATT and CDR2 SNEGSKA (reference sequence). The CDR3 loop spans 15 amino acids. The CDR3 DNA sequence: TGCAGTGTTTTACAGGGTGGGGGGAGCAATCAGCCCCAGCATTTT. Protein product: CSVLQGGGSNQPQHF.

This clonotype was counted between two and nine times. The V and J genes are TRBV20-1 and TRBJ2-2; D call uncertain. The CDR3 contains 13 residues. Trimming shortened V by 4 bases and J by 1 base, and 7 bases separated the two germline ends. Per the germline V gene, CDR1 is DFQATT and CDR2 is SNEGSKA (reference sequence). The CDR3 DNA reads as TGCAGTGCTAAAAAGGGGAACACCGGGGAGCTGTTTTTT. Protein: CSAKKGNTGELFF.

This clonotype was detected a few times. This chain joins TRBV29-1 and TRBJ2-5; TRBD1 agrees at 9 bases. Germline V gives CDR1 SQVTM, CDR2 ANQGSEA. The CDR3 sequence is 13 residues long. Trimming at V came to 7 bases and at J to 5 bases, leaving 8 bases not matched to a gene. The CDR3 DNA sequence: TGCAGCGCCGGGACAGGGTCTTCGGAGACCCAGTACTTC. Its protein is CSAGTGSSETQYF.

J is TRBJ2-1 and V is TRBV5-5, with TRBD2 matching 8 bases. CDR3 length: 16 amino acids. Germline CDR1 SGHKS, CDR2 YYEKEE (reference sequence). With 5 bases clipped from V and 5 bases from J, the junction kept 12 bases outside the gene matches. The CDR3 sequence: CASSHTSGTRNNEQFF. In DNA form, the CDR3 reads TGTGCCAGCAGTCATACGTCCGGGACTAGAAACAATGAGCAGTTCTTC.

This clonotype was detected a few times. The chain employs TRBV7-2 and TRBJ2-3, with D hard to call. V lost 3 bases to trimming and J lost 1 base, with 11 bases between them. Germline-derived CDR1 and CDR2 are SGHTA and FQGNSA. There are 15 residues in the CDR3. This CDR3 reads CASSFRSPGTDTQYF. Written as DNA, the CDR3 is TGTGCCAGCAGCTTCCGCAGTCCTGGCACAGATACGCAGTATTTT.

This sequence joins TRBV12-3 or TRBV12-4 and TRBJ2-5; D may match TRBD1 or TRBD2 (7 bases each). Trimming shortened V by 8 bases and J by 5 bases, and 27 bases separated the two germline ends. The CDR3 contains 17 residues. Here the CDR3 reads CASLPGGVGLAEETQYF. The DNA for the CDR3 is TGTGCCAGCCTCCCAGGGGGGGTAGGACTTGCGGAGGAGACCCAGTACTTC.

This chain connects TRBV20-1 to TRBJ2-3, with D possibly called TRBD1 or TRBD2 (5 bases each). This CDR3 has 13 amino acids. Per the germline V gene, CDR1 is DFQATT and CDR2 is SNEGSKA (reference sequence). V lost 8 bases, J lost 6 bases, and 18 bases lay in between. The CDR3 protein is CSPVDGAPDTQYF. In DNA form, the CDR3 reads TGCAGTCCCGTGGACGGGGCCCCCGATACGCAGTATTTT.

This chain uses TRBV5-5 with TRBJ2-1, with D possibly TRBD1 on 5 matching bases. The CDR3 loop spans 14 amino acids. CDR1 and CDR2 (germline): SGHKS, YYEKEE (reference sequence). Trimming took 6 bases from V and 5 from J, leaving 15 bases between them. The CDR3 loop reads CASTQFREDNEQFF. In nucleotides, the CDR3 is TGTGCCAGCACCCAGTTCAGGGAAGACAATGAGCAGTTCTTC.

The genes are TRBV29-1 and TRBJ2-5; 8 nucleotides agree with TRBD1. The V gene end was trimmed by 4 bases and the J gene end by 4 bases; junction bases not matched to a gene: 11. The CDR3 is 15 amino acids. The V gene's germline CDR1 is SQVTM and CDR2 ANQGSEA. CDR3 sequence: CSVGRTGMGLETQYF. The CDR3 nucleotides are TGCAGCGTTGGTAGGACAGGGATGGGTTTAGAGACCCAGTACTTC.

This clonotype came up a few times. This chain joins TRBV7-2 and TRBJ2-7; D might be TRBD2 (5 bases). The CDR3 loop spans 12 amino acids. Trimming removed 6 bases from V and 3 bases from J, with 9 bases in between. Per the germline V gene, CDR1 is SGHTA and CDR2 is FQGNSA. The CDR3 bases are TGTGCCAGCAGGCGGACTGACTACGAGCAGTACTTC. Translating it yields CASRRTDYEQYF.

On this clonotype itself: This could be a read error, since a much larger clone is one nucleotide away. The chain has TRBV6-5 and TRBJ2-3, with D possibly TRBD2 on 5 matching bases. Germline V lookup: CDR1 MNHEY, CDR2 SVGAGI. Trimming pared 4 bases from V and 0 bases from J, leaving 8 bases between. CDR3 length equals 14 residues. The CDR3 loop is CASSCSGSTDTQYF. CDR3 in DNA: TGTGCCAGCAGTTGCAGCGGTAGCACAGATACGCAGTATTTT.

The table lists this clonotype with a few counts. The V and J genes are TRBV30 and TRBJ2-7, with D perhaps matching TRBD1 (6 bases). The length of the CDR3 is 12 residues. Germline V gene lookup returns CDR1 GTSNPN and CDR2 SVGIG (reference sequence). The V end was cut by 0 bases, the J end by 6 bases, with 9 bases between. The CDR3 here is CAWSVLGAEQYF. In DNA form, the CDR3 reads TGTGCCTGGAGTGTCCTGGGGGCCGAGCAGTACTTC.

This clonotype has a handful of counts. This chain links TRBV5-1 with TRBJ2-5; TRBD2 matches at 14 bases. CDR1 is SGHRS and CDR2 is YFSETQ in the germline V gene. The CDR3 consists of 18 residues. V was clipped by 2 bases and J by 1 base; unmatched bases: 7. The chain's CDR3 is CASSFRLAGGSPQETQYF. The DNA of the CDR3 is TGCGCCAGCAGCTTCAGACTAGCGGGGGGGTCTCCCCAAGAGACCCAGTACTTC.

This clonotype was detected only a few times. The V call is TRBV7-9, the J call TRBJ2-7; 8 bases match TRBD2. V lost 5 bases and J lost 3; bases outside the gene matches: 15. The CDR3 has 17 residues. Germline loops: CDR1 SEHNR, CDR2 FQNEAQ (reference sequence). This chain's CDR3 is CASSPIPAGASNYEQYF. The CDR3 DNA is TGTGCCAGCAGCCCAATTCCAGCGGGGGCCTCCAACTACGAGCAGTACTTC.

The sample holds many counts of this clonotype. This chain uses TRBV29-1 with TRBJ2-7; the match to TRBD1 covers 7 bases. V shed 3 bases, J shed 5 bases, and the junction held 4 bases outside the gene matches. CDR3 length: 12 residues. In germline, CDR1 is SQVTM, CDR2 ANQGSEA. Here the CDR3 reads CSVEGQIDEQYF. The CDR3 DNA reads as TGCAGCGTTGAGGGACAGATAGACGAGCAGTACTTC.

The chain links TRBV28 to TRBJ2-7; perhaps TRBD1 as D (6 bases). Germline CDR1 and CDR2: MDHEN and SYDVKM. This CDR3 contains 11 residues. V gave up 10 bases and J gave up 5 bases, with 12 bases separating them. CDR3 in amino acids: CATTGSHEQYF. DNA for the CDR3: TGTGCCACCACAGGGAGTCACGAGCAGTACTTC.

The chain links TRBV7-2 to TRBJ2-7; D not resolved. Germline lookup yields CDR1 SGHTA and CDR2 FQGNSA. The CDR3 spans 13 residues. V was pared by 0 bases and J by 3 bases, with 6 bases between. CDR3 nucleotides: TGTGCCAGCAGCTTAGCGATACGCTACGAGCAGTACTTC. As protein: CASSLAIRYEQYF.

In its sample, this clonotype was seen a few times. The genes are TRBV20-1 and TRBJ2-5; D remains unclear. The V end was cut by 3 bases, the J end by 1 base, with 6 bases between. This CDR3 contains 12 residues. Germline V gene lookup returns CDR1 DFQATT and CDR2 SNEGSKA (reference sequence). CDR3 DNA sequence: TGCAGTGCTAGTGCCACCCAAGAGACCCAGTACTTC. Translation: CSASATQETQYF.

CDR3 DNA: TGTGCCAGCAGCCCAAAGCGACTAGCGGAAGGATTGAGTGAGCAGTTCTTC. Translation gives CASSPKRLAEGLSEQFF. The genes are TRBV2 and TRBJ2-1; the match to TRBD2 covers 9 bases. The CDR3 runs to 17 residues. CDR1 is SNHLY and CDR2 is FYNNEI in the germline V gene. Trimming cost V 6 bases and J 9 bases; bases outside gene matches: 18.

This rearrangement joins TRBV29-1 to TRBJ2-3; TRBD1 agrees at 7 bases. The ends lost 4 bases at V and 0 bases at J; junction bases unmatched: 13. The CDR3 is 17 amino acids. Germline V CDR1 and CDR2: SQVTM, ANQGSEA. The CDR3 reads CSVGAPGQTLSTDTQYF. In DNA form, the CDR3 reads TGCAGCGTTGGGGCACCGGGACAGACGCTTAGCACAGATACGCAGTATTTT.

This clonotype was counted ten times or more. This rearrangement joins TRBV7-9 to TRBJ2-5, with TRBD2 matching over 10 bases. The CDR3 extends over 17 amino acids. V lost 1 base to trimming and J lost 4 bases; unmatched junction nucleotides: 9. Germline loops: CDR1 SEHNR, CDR2 FQNEAQ (reference sequence). The DNA of the CDR3 is TGTGCCAGCAGCTTAGATTTACTAGCGGGGTACGGAGAGACCCAGTACTTC. It codes for CASSLDLLAGYGETQYF. The entire variable domain, with the rest obtained from reference TRBV7-9 and TRBJ2-5, is as follows: DTGVSQNPRHKITKRGQNVTFRCDPISEHNRLYWYRQTLGQGPEFLTYFQNEAQLEKSRLLSDRFSAERPKGSFSTLEIQRTEQGDSAMYLCASSLDLLAGYGETQYFGPGTRLLVL.

The chain is built from TRBV7-8 and TRBJ1-6; D is unresolved. The CDR3 totals 13 residues. Germline values: CDR1 SGHVS, CDR2 FQNEAQ. The V end lost 5 bases, the J end lost 11 bases, and 13 bases lay between the germline ends. CDR3 in DNA: TGTGCCAGCAGCCCTGAGGCTCCTCCACCCCTCCACTTT. This sequence encodes CASSPEAPPPLHF.

The table lists this clonotype with many counts. This chain links TRBV6-6 with TRBJ2-3, with 7 bases lining up with TRBD1. CDR1 and CDR2 (germline): MNHNY, SVGAGI (reference sequence). The CDR3 covers 14 residues. Trimming removed 6 bases from V and 0 bases from J; junction bases left unmatched: 3. The chain's CDR3 is CASSWDSSTDTQYF. The DNA for the CDR3 is TGTGCCAGCAGCTGGGACAGTAGCACAGATACGCAGTATTTT.

V is TRBV7-9 and J is TRBJ2-1, with D unclear. The CDR3 is made up of 12 amino acids. Trimming removed 1 base at V and 8 bases at J, with 6 bases between. The germline gives CDR1 SEHNR, CDR2 FQNEAQ (reference sequence). The chain's CDR3 is CASSLVVHEQFF. CDR3 nucleotide sequence: TGTGCCAGCAGCTTAGTGGTGCATGAGCAGTTCTTC. Full variable domain (rest looked up from reference TRBV7-9 and TRBJ2-1): DTGVSQNPRHKITKRGQNVTFRCDPISEHNRLYWYRQTLGQGPEFLTYFQNEAQLEKSRLLSDRFSAERPKGSFSTLEIQRTEQGDSAMYLCASSLVVHEQFFGPGTRLTVL.

This clonotype was observed once. V and J are TRBV6-6 and TRBJ2-1, with D tentatively TRBD1 or TRBD2 (5 bases each). The CDR3 has 13 amino acids. Germline assignment: CDR1 MNHNY and CDR2 SVGAGI (reference sequence). Trimming took off 8 bases at V and 5 bases at J, with 13 bases between the two ends. The CDR3 loop is CASASGRHNEQFF. The CDR3 nucleotides are TGTGCCAGCGCCTCGGGGCGACACAATGAGCAGTTCTTC.